The entry below describes one TCR beta chain. The antigen is unknown. This CDR3 is 14 amino acids long. The germline V gene encodes CDR1 SQVTM and CDR2 ANQGSEA. Every TCR beta cDNA library bore unique molecular identifiers. TCRdb reprocessed the PCR reads with MiXCR, giving one entry per CDR3 protein. The table includes about 460,000 distinct CDR3 sequences, under 55% detected once. This entry is derived from a study of post-analysis software for immune sequencing data. Study observations and caveats: TRBV5-6, TRBV5-1 and TRBV20-1 belonged to a set of a few TRBV segments that were more frequent in patients than controls. Strong same-batch co-clustering of samples appeared with F measure clustering. When compared against controls, multiple sclerosis patients showed significantly lower normalized Chao1 diversity.

The material sequenced was blood. The chain uses TRBV29-1 and TRBJ2-3; the match to TRBD2 covers 7 bases. The receptor was derived from a girl under 18 with multiple sclerosis. CDR3 loop: CRGRAGWNTDTQYF. The CDR3 DNA follows: TGCAGAGGGAGGGCGGGGTGGAACACAGATACGCAGTATTTT.